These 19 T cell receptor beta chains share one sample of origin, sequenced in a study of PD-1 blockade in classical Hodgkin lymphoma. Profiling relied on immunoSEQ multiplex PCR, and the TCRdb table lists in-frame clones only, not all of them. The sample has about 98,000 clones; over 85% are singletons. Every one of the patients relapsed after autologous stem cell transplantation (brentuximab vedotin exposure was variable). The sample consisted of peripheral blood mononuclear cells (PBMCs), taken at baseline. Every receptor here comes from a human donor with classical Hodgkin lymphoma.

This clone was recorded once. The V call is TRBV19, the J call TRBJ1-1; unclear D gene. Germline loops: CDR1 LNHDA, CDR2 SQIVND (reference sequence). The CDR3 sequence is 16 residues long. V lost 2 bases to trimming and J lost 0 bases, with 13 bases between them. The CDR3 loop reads CASSISSGRVNTEAFF. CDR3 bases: TGTGCCAGTAGTATAAGTTCGGGGAGGGTGAACACTGAAGCTTTCTTT.

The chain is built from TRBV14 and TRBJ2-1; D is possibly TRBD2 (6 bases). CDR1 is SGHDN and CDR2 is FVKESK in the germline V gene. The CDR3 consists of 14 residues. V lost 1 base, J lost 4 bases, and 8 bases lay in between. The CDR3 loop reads CASSQVGRYNEQFF. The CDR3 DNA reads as TGTGCCAGCAGCCAAGTTGGGAGGTACAATGAGCAGTTCTTC.

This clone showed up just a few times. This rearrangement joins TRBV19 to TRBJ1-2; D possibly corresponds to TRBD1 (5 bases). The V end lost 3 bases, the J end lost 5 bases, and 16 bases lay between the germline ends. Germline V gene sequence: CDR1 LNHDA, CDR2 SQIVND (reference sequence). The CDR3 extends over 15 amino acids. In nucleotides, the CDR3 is TGTGCCAGTAGTATTTCCCCGGCGACAGTTTATGGCTACACCTTC. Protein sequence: CASSISPATVYGYTF.

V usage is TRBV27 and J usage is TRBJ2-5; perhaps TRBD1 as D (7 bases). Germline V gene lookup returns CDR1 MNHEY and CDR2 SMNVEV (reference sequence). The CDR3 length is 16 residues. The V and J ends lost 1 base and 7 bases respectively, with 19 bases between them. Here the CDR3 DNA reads TGTGCCAGCAGTTTATATAGGCAGGGGGAGGACGGGACCCAGTACTTC. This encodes CASSLYRQGEDGTQYF.

In nucleotides, the CDR3 is TGTGCCAGCAGTTTATATCAGACCGGGGAGCTGTTTTTT. This codes for CASSLYQTGELFF. The chain recombines TRBV28 with TRBJ2-2; the D is unclear. Germline V gene sequence: CDR1 MDHEN, CDR2 SYDVKM. V gave up 1 base and J gave up 5 bases, with 5 bases separating them. CDR3 length equals 13 residues.

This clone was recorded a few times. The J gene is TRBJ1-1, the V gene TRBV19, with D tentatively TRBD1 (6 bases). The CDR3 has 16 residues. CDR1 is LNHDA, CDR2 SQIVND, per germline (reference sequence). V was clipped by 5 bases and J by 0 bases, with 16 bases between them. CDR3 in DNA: TGTGCCAGTAGTCGATTTAAGGACAGAATGAACACTGAAGCTTTCTTT. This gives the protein CASSRFKDRMNTEAFF.

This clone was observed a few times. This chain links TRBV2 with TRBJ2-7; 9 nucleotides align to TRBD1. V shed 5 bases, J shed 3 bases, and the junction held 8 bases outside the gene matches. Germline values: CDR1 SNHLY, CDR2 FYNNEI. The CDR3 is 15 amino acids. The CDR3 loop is CASSPRTGVNYEQYF. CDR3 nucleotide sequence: TGTGCCAGCAGTCCTCGGACAGGGGTGAACTACGAGCAGTACTTC.

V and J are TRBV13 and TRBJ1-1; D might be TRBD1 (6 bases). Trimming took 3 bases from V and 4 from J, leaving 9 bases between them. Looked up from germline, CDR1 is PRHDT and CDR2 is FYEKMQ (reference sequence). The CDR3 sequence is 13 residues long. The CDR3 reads CASSFRGGTEAFF. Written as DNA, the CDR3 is TGTGCCAGCAGCTTTAGGGGGGGCACTGAAGCTTTCTTT. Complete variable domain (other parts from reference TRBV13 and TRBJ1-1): AAGVIQSPRHLIKEKRETATLKCYPIPRHDTVYWYQQGPGQDPQFLISFYEKMQSDKGSIPDRFSAQQFSDYHSELNMSSLELGDSALYFCASSFRGGTEAFFGQGTRLTVV.

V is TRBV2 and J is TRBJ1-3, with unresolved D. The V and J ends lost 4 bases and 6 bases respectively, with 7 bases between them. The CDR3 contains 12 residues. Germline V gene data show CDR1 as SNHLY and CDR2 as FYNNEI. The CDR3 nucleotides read TGTGCCAGCAGTGGCCAATCAAACACCATATATTTT. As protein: CASSGQSNTIYF. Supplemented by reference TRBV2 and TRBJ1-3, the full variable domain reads EPEVTQTPSHQVTQMGQEVILRCVPISNHLYFYWYRQILGQKVEFLVSFYNNEISEKSEIFDDQFSVERPDGSNFTLKIRSTKLEDSAMYFCASSGQSNTIYFGEGSWLTVV.

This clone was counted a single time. Here the CDR3 DNA reads TGCAGCGTTCTGCCCTCCACAGATACGCAGTATTTT. This sequence encodes CSVLPSTDTQYF. V and J are TRBV29-1 and TRBJ2-3, with D unresolved. The length of the CDR3 is 12 residues. Germline V gene lookup returns CDR1 SQVTM and CDR2 ANQGSEA. The ends were cut back, 5 bases at V and 2 bases at J, with 8 bases in the middle.

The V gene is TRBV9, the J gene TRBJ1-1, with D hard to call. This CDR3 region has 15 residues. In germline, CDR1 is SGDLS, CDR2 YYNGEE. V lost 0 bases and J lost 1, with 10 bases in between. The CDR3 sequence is CASSVAPHTNTEAFF. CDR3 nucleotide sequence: TGTGCCAGCAGCGTAGCACCCCACACGAACACTGAAGCTTTCTTT.

The DNA for the CDR3 is TGTGCCAGCAGCTTAGAACTCCCTCAGCCCCAGCATTTT. Its translation is CASSLELPQPQHF. This chain joins TRBV7-2 and TRBJ1-5; D is uncertain. V lost 1 base and J 6 bases, leaving 7 bases between the germline ends. This CDR3 spans 13 amino acids. Looked up from germline, CDR1 is SGHTA and CDR2 is FQGNSA.

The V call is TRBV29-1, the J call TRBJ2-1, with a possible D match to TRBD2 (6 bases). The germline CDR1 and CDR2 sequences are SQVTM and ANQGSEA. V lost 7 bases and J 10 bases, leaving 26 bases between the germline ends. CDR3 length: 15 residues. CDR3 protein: CSGVREEGRATEQFF. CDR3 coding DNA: TGCAGCGGTGTTAGGGAGGAGGGAAGGGCGACGGAGCAGTTCTTC.

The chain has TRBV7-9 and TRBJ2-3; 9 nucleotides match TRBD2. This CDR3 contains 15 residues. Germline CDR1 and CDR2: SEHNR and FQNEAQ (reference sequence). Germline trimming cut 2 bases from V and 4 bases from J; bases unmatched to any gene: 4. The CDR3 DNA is TGTGCCAGCAGCTTAAGCAGCGGGAGGTCAGATACGCAGTATTTT. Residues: CASSLSSGRSDTQYF.

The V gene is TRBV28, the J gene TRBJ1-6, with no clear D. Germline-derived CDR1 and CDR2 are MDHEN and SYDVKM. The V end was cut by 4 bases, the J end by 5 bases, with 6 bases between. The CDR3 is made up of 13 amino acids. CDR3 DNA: TGTGCCAGCAGTTGGCAAGATAATTCACCCCTCCACTTT. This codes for CASSWQDNSPLHF.

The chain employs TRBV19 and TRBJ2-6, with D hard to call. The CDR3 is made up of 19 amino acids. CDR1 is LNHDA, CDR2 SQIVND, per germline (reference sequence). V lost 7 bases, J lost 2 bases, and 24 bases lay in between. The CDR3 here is CASTPPSQNLIPGANVLTF. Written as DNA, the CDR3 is TGTGCCAGTACACCCCCTTCCCAGAATTTGATCCCTGGGGCCAACGTCCTGACTTTC.

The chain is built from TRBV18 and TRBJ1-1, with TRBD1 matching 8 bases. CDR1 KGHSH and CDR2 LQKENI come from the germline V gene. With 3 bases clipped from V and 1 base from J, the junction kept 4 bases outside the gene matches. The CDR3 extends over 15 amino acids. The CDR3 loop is CASSPSGGRNTEAFF. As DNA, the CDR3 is TGTGCCAGCTCACCTTCAGGGGGCCGGAACACTGAAGCTTTCTTT.

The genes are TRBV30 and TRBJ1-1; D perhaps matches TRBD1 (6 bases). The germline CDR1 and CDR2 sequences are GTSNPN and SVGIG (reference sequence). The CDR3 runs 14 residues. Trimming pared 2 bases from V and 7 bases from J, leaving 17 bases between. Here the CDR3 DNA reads TGTGCCTGGAGTCCGTATACAGGGTCAATTGAAGCTTTCTTT. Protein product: CAWSPYTGSIEAFF.

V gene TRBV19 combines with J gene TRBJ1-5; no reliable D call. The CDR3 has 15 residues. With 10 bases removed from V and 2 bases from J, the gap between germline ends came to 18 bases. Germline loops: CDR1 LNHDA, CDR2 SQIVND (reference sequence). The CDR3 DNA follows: TGTGCCACTCAGAGTGACGGACGTCGCAATCAGCCCCAGCATTTT. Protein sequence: CATQSDGRRNQPQHF. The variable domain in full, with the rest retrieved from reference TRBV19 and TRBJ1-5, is DGGITQSPKYLFRKEGQNVTLSCEQNLNHDAMYWYRQDPGQGLRLIYYSQIVNDFQKGDIAEGYSVSREKKESFPLTVTSAQKNPTAFYLCATQSDGRRNQPQHFGDGTRLSIL.